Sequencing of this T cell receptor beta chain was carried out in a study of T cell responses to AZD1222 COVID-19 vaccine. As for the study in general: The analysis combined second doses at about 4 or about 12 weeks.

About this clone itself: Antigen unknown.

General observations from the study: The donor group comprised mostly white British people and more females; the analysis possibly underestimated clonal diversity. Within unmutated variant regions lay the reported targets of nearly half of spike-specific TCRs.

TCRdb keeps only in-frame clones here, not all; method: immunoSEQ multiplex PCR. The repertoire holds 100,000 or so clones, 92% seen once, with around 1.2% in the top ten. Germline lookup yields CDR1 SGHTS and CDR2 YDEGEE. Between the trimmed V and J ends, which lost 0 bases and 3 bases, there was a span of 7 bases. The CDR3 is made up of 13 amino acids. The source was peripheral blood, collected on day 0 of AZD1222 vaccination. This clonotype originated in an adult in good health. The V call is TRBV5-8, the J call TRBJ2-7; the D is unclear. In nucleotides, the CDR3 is TGTGCCAGCAGCTTGGAGTTGCTCTACGAGCAGTACTTC. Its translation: CASSLELLYEQYF.